One TCR beta chain is described in this entry. In this sample, this clonotype turned up many times. This receptor's antigen is unknown. Qualities for individual bases were not recorded, and no much larger clone is one base off. In the paper's terms, the time point label means: sample taken at primary tumor resection. The donors were more than 65 patients from the lung TRACERx cohort who had early-stage, untreated non-small cell lung cancer. Whole RNA extracted from tumor and nontumor lung tissue, or from cryopreserved PBMC samples, was used for TCR sequencing without cell sorting. Patients were selected for TCR sequencing only if sufficient RNA was available from at least two tumor regions. Receptor libraries were prepared by 5' RACE. Sequencing instrument: NextSeq 500. In the TCR library protocol, a unique molecular identifier was attached to each TCR cDNA molecule so that PCR and sequencing errors could be corrected. The source study handled its data this way. Decombinator tools were used for TCR identification, UMI-based error correction and CDR3 extraction. TCRs above a frequency of 2 per 1,000, corresponding to the top 1% of the tumor frequency distribution, were defined as expanded. Each repertoire was subsampled 100 times to 5,000 TCRs, after which Renyi diversity was computed with the R vegan package. CDR3 similarity networks were constructed using string-kernel similarity of amino acid triplets, with links drawn between CDR3s whose pairwise similarity was above 0.82. TCRdb ran its own pipeline on the public reads, namely fastp trimming at Q25 and MiXCR clone calling, and kept in-frame beta chains. Rows matching on CDR3 protein sequence are summarized as one entry with the most common DNA and genes. The V and J calls were determined by TCRdb, not by the authors. The sample table shows 10,000 to 15,000 distinct CDR3 sequences, and less than 4.5% are seen once. The ten largest make up more than 40% of the sample.

This sample was taken from a study of spatial heterogeneity in lung cancer (dated by TCRdb to about 2019). Describing the broader study: Beta-chain transcripts were consistently detected in greater numbers than alpha-chain transcripts, which likely reflects a higher abundance of beta-chain transcripts. At surgery, both alpha and beta chains were TCR-sequenced in roughly 230 tumor regions, approximately 64 matched nontumor lung samples and a few dozen PBMC samples. In the raw uncorrected reads, each unique combination of TCR and UMI appeared more than ten times on average. In non-small cell lung cancer, the study made a quantitative comparison of TCR alpha and beta repertoires among multiple tumor regions, matched nontumor lung and blood. The study linked features of the TCR repertoire to counts of nonsynonymous mutations, which were determined by whole-exome sequencing of tumor tissue.

What the authors observed across the whole study: Ubiquitous expanded tumor TCRs showed up in blood more often at tumor resection than at routine follow-up. Additional single-cell paired TCR alpha and beta sequencing was considered necessary to confirm, at a functional level, the hypothesis that regional TCRs recognize regional mutations.

Spanning cysteine to phenylalanine, the CDR3 consists of 14 amino acids. The retained sequence is limited to the CDR3, 42 bases, with the frame set at the first base. CDR1 KGHSH and CDR2 LQKENI are derived from the germline V gene. V is reduced by 1 base and J by 5 bases, leaving a spacing of 11 bases between them. The origin of this receptor is a male donor with early-stage non-small cell lung cancer. This specimen was PBMCs, taken at surgery. The chain is assembled from TRBV18 and TRBJ2-5; the D segment could be TRBD1, given 5 matching bases. The CDR3 has the sequence CASSPQGKRETQYF. The nucleotides read TGTGCCAGCTCACCACAGGGGAAGCGTGAGACCCAGTACTTC.